This TCR beta chain was recovered during a study of technical replicates of blood from several donors. Trimming took 6 bases from V and 9 from J, leaving 21 bases between them. The CDR3 loop spans 15 amino acids. Germline-derived CDR1 and CDR2 are SNHLY and FYNNEI. Profiling relied on immunoSEQ multiplex PCR, and the TCRdb table lists in-frame clones only, not all of them. Of 10,000 or so clones listed, over 85% are singletons. The sample consisted of PBMCs. This clonotype was sampled from a human donor in good health. V is TRBV2 and J is TRBJ2-1; D perhaps matches TRBD2 (6 bases). CDR3 region: CASRATRSLGSEQFF. The CDR3 DNA reads as TGTGCCAGCAGAGCGACTAGATCCTTAGGGAGTGAGCAGTTCTTC.